This T cell receptor beta chain was sequenced in a study of T cell responses to AZD1222 COVID-19 vaccine. Germline-derived CDR1 and CDR2 are SEHNR and FQNEAQ (reference sequence). The CDR3 runs to 13 residues. Trimming removed 5 bases at V and 4 bases at J, with 12 bases between. Study-wide findings and caveats: With two AZD1222 doses given, Spike-specific TCR breadth and depth both rose. CD4 TCRs covered the whole spike, strongest at regions 160-218 and 743-854. The study reported that nearly half of spike-specific TCRs target unmutated variant regions.

For this clone: Its antigen is still unknown.

Assay used: immunoSEQ multiplex PCR; TCRdb lists only in-frame clones, some missing. In the table there are about 99,000 clones, 93% of which are singletons. The input for sequencing was peripheral blood, taken on day 0 of AZD1222 vaccination. The chain employs TRBV7-9 and TRBJ2-7; D unclear. The sequence derives from an adult in good health. CDR3 in amino acids: CASSPADTYEQYF. CDR3 bases: TGTGCCAGCAGCCCGGCAGACACTTACGAGCAGTACTTC.